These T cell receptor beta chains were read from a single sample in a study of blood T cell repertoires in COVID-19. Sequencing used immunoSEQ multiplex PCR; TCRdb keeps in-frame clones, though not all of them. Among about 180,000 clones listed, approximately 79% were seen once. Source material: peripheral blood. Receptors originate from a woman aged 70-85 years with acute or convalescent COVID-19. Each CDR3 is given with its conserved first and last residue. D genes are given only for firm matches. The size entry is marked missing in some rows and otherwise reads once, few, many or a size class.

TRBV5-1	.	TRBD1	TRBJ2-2	TGCGCCAGCAGCCTGGGACAGGGGGTCGGGGAGCTGTTTTTT	CASSLGQGVGELFF
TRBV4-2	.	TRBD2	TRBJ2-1	TGTGCCAGCAGCCAAGATCTTGGACTAGCGCATGAGCAGTTCTTC	CASSQDLGLAHEQFF
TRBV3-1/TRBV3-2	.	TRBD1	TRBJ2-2	TGTGCCAGCAGCCCCCCCCGGCAGGGGGCTGGGACCGGGGAGCTGTTTTTT	CASSPPRQGAGTGELFF
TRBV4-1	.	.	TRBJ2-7	TGCGCCAGCAGCCAAGAGCTGGACTACTTCTACGAGCAGTACTTC	CASSQELDYFYEQYF
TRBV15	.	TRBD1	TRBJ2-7	TGTGCCACCAGCAGAGATCAGGGACAGGGGCTTTACTACGAGCAGTACTTC	CATSRDQGQGLYYEQYF
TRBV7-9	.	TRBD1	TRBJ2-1	TGTGCCAGCAGCAGAACCGGGACAGGGTACTACAATGAGCAGTTCTTC	CASSRTGTGYYNEQFF
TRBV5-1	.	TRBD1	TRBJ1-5	TGCGCCAGCAGCCGTGACAGGGGCCAGCCCCAGCATTTT	CASSRDRGQPQHF
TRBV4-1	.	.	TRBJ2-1	TGCGCCAGCAGCCAAAACGTGGGAGATCTGTTTAATGAGCAGTTCTTC	CASSQNVGDLFNEQFF
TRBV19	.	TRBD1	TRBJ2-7	TGTGCCAGTAGTGGGGGACAGCGCTACGAGCAGTACTTC	CASSGGQRYEQYF
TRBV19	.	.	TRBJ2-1	TGTGCCAGTAGTCCTTGGACAGACTCCTACAATGAGCAGTTCTTC	CASSPWTDSYNEQFF
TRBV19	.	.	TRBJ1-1	TGTGCCAGTAGTCGGACAGCCGAAGCTTTCTTT	CASSRTAEAFF
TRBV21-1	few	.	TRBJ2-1	TGTGCCAGCAGCAAAGTCGGTGTCAATGAGCAGTTCTTC	CASSKVGVNEQFF
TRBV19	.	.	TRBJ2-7	TGTGCCAGTAGGGCTCAGGGTGACTACGAGCAGTACTTC	CASRAQGDYEQYF
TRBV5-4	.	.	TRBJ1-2	TGTGCCAGCAGCCCAGGACAGTCTTATGGCTACACCTTC	CASSPGQSYGYTF
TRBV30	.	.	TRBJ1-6	TGTGCCTGGAGTGGAGGGTATAATTCACCCCTCCACTTT	CAWSGGYNSPLHF
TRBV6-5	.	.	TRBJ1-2	TGTGCCAGCACTATCAACCCCGAGGTCGAGGGCTACACCTTC	CASTINPEVEGYTF
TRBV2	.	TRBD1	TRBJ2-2	TGTGCCAGCAAACAGACAGGGACGAACACCGGGGAGCTGTTTTTT	CASKQTGTNTGELFF
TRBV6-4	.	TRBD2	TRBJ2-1	TGTGCCAGCAGTGACCGGACTAGCGGGGACAATGAGCAGTTCTTC	CASSDRTSGDNEQFF
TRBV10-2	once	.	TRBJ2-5	TGCGCCAGCTCGGACAAGGGGGGGCCAAGGGACCAGTACTTC	CASSDKGGPRDQYF
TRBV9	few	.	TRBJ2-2	TGTGCCAGCAGCGTAGGCGACACCGGGGAGCTGTTTTTT	CASSVGDTGELFF
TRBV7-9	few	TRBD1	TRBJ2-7	TGTGCCAGCAGCCTGACAGGGAACGAGCAGTACTTC	CASSLTGNEQYF
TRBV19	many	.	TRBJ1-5	TGTGCCAGTAGGAACCCTCTACAGGGTAGCAATCAGCCCCAGCATTTT	CASRNPLQGSNQPQHF
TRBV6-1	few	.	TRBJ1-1	TGTGCCAGCAGTGAACCTCAGGGAATGAACACTGAAGCTTTCTTT	CASSEPQGMNTEAFF
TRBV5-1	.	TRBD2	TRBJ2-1	TGCGCCAGCAGCTCGATACTGACTAGCCACAATGAGCAGTTCTTC	CASSSILTSHNEQFF
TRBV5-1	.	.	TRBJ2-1	TGCGCCAGCAGCCCCGTTAACCTTGACAGCTACAATGAGCAGTTCTTC	CASSPVNLDSYNEQFF
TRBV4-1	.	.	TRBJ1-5	TGCGCCAGCAGCCAAGAGGGCAGACAGCCCCAGCATTTT	CASSQEGRQPQHF